This TCR beta chain originates from a study of blood T cell repertoires in COVID-19. Study context: T cells, B-cell-depleted T cells, or PBMCs supplied cDNA or gDNA.

How the authors handled the data: Reference gene primers were amplified, and this amplification served to estimate nucleated cell counts. Measured with immunoSEQ multiplex PCR; TCRdb has only the in-frame clones, and not every one. From that table come the V and J calls and clone size; the DNA was used to work out D and trimming. This repertoire shows about 120,000 clones, about nine tenths found once; its top ten account for about 1.9%. V lost 0 bases to trimming and J lost 1 base, with 7 bases between them. The CDR3 is 14 amino acids. CDR1 and CDR2 from the germline V gene are SGHRS and YFSETQ. About this clone itself: Other DNA sequences in the same sample also yield this CDR3.

Sequences were obtained from peripheral blood. This chain joins TRBV5-1 and TRBJ1-1; D is possibly TRBD1 (5 bases). This receptor was obtained from a human donor with active COVID-19. The donor label of this sample is uncertain. CDR3 DNA: TGCGCCAGCAGCTTGGCCACAGGGAACACTGAAGCTTTCTTT. It specifies CASSLATGNTEAFF.